Described below is a single T cell receptor (beta chain) sequence and its context. Its cognate antigen is unknown. TCRdb reanalysed the reads using MiXCR and keeps one entry per CDR3 protein. The sample has about 920,000 distinct CDR3 sequences, about a third seen once. This entry comes from a study of T cell repertoires in cytomegalovirus infection. Looking at the study overall: Epitope selection comprised recently identified HLA-C-restricted CMV epitopes and well-studied HLA-B-restricted CMV epitopes. A matching HLA type, together with CMV infection, was signaled by public TCR beta signatures.

Whole-study results and caveats: Summed frequency of shared TCR beta families picked out CMV carriers who also had the relevant HLA. Clonotype analysis showed dominance of the ex vivo response by HLA-C-restricted CMV-specific TCR beta clonotypes.

Looked up from germline, CDR1 is MNHNS and CDR2 is SASEGT. The CDR3 runs 16 residues. The V and J ends lost 6 bases and 4 bases respectively, with 21 bases between them. The sequences come from cultured CD8+ T cells from PBMCs, collected from culture after CMV antigen stimulation. The V gene is TRBV6-1, the J gene TRBJ1-1, with D unclear. This TCR was recovered from a human donor in good health (CMV status not recorded). Some clones in this sample may be carry-over from other donors' samples. In DNA, the CDR3 is TGTGCCAGCAGAGTAATGGACGAAGGTTCGGGCACTGAAGCTTTCTTT. It yields the protein CASRVMDEGSGTEAFF.